These 25 T cell receptor beta chains were sequenced from one sample in a study of cytomegalovirus exposure and HLA in healthy donors. The primer mix had 60 Vbeta and 13 Jbeta primers. This table comes from immunoSEQ multiplex PCR, and its TCRdb copy is limited to in-frame clones, with some not included. The data contain about 150,000 clones, roughly 75% of them singletons. What was sequenced was PBMCs. These receptors all stem from a man aged 18 to 29 in good health and CMV-seropositive.

The V and J genes are TRBV28 and TRBJ2-7; D call uncertain. The CDR3 runs 12 residues. V was clipped by 5 bases and J by 3 bases, with 8 bases between them. The germline gives CDR1 MDHEN, CDR2 SYDVKM. CDR3 bases: TGTGCCAGCAGTAACCCCGGCTACGAGCAGTACTTC. Encoded protein: CASSNPGYEQYF. Combining the CDR3 with reference TRBV28 and TRBJ2-7 gives the whole variable domain DVKVTQSSRYLVKRTGEKVFLECVQDMDHENMFWYRQDPGLGLRLIYFSYDVKMKEKGDIPEGYSVSREKKERFSLILESASTNQTSMYLCASSNPGYEQYFGPGTRLTVT.

The gene calls are TRBV27 and TRBJ1-1; 8 bases match TRBD1. This CDR3 is built from 14 residues. The junction had 5 bases not matched to a gene; V was cut back by 5 bases and J by 3 bases. Germline CDR1 reads MNHEY; CDR2 reads SMNVEV (reference sequence). CDR3 in amino acids: CASSPTGGYTEAFF. CDR3 in DNA: TGTGCCAGCAGTCCCACAGGGGGGTACACTGAAGCTTTCTTT.

The CDR3 loop is CSVDVVETGVNYGYTF. CDR3 sequence (DNA): TGCAGCGTTGATGTCGTGGAGACAGGAGTTAACTATGGCTACACCTTC. V and J are TRBV29-1 and TRBJ1-2; perhaps TRBD1 as D (6 bases). Germline CDR1 SQVTM, CDR2 ANQGSEA. V shed 3 bases and J shed 1 base, with 18 bases lying between them. The CDR3 has 16 residues.

V usage is TRBV6-1 and J usage is TRBJ2-2; 10 bases align to TRBD2. Germline V lookup: CDR1 MNHNS, CDR2 SASEGT. The trim removed 5 bases at V and 4 bases at J, leaving 4 bases unmatched. This CDR3 is 15 amino acids long. The CDR3 reads CASSLLAGSTGELFF. CDR3 sequence (DNA): TGTGCCAGCAGTTTACTAGCGGGAAGCACCGGGGAGCTGTTTTTT.

This clone was observed a handful of times. This sequence joins TRBV28 and TRBJ1-5; possibly TRBD1 for D (6 bases). The CDR3 sequence is 17 residues long. Germline loops: CDR1 MDHEN, CDR2 SYDVKM. V lost 3 bases and J lost 5, with 20 bases in between. This chain's CDR3 is CASSFGRLGQKDQPQHF. The DNA for the CDR3 is TGTGCCAGCAGTTTTGGGCGGCTAGGACAGAAGGATCAGCCCCAGCATTTT.

CDR3 bases: TGCAGTGCTAGAGACAACAATGAGCAGTTCTTC. This sequence encodes CSARDNNEQFF. The rearrangement uses TRBV20-1 and TRBJ2-1; the D is unclear. With 0 bases removed from V and 5 bases from J, the gap between germline ends came to 2 bases. Germline values: CDR1 DFQATT, CDR2 SNEGSKA (reference sequence). The CDR3 extends over 11 amino acids.

The chain combines TRBV5-1 with TRBJ2-7; the D gene is possibly TRBD2 (7 bases). This CDR3 is 16 amino acids long. Trimming left V 4 bases short and J 3 bases short, with 20 bases between. Germline-derived CDR1 and CDR2 are SGHRS and YFSETQ. The CDR3 loop reads CASSPRGAGEDYEQYF. The DNA for the CDR3 is TGCGCCAGCAGCCCCCGGGGGGCGGGAGAGGACTACGAGCAGTACTTC.

This clone was seen a few times. This chain links TRBV9 with TRBJ2-7; the D gene is possibly TRBD2 (6 bases). Germline V gene lookup returns CDR1 SGDLS and CDR2 YYNGEE. Between the trimmed V and J ends, which lost 4 bases and 3 bases, there was a span of 17 bases. This CDR3 is 15 amino acids long. In nucleotides, the CDR3 is TGTGCCAGCAGCCCCGCCGGGAGCTCCAACTACGAGCAGTACTTC. Its protein is CASSPAGSSNYEQYF.

The rearrangement uses TRBV11-2 and TRBJ2-5; TRBD1 agrees at 7 bases. Germline loops: CDR1 SGHAT, CDR2 FQNNGV. V shed 3 bases, J shed 5 bases, and the junction held 9 bases outside the gene matches. The CDR3 contains 15 residues. The CDR3 region is CASSLNMDRWETQYF. The CDR3 coding sequence is TGTGCCAGCAGCTTGAATATGGACAGGTGGGAGACCCAGTACTTC.

The V gene is TRBV27, the J gene TRBJ2-5; TRBD1 matches at 7 bases. The end of the DNA is better explained by TRBJ2-7, so the J call may be wrong. Germline CDR1 is MNHEY and CDR2 is SMNVEV (reference sequence). The CDR3 is 14 amino acids. Written as DNA, the CDR3 is TGTGCCAGCAGTCAGGGGGACCACTCCTACGAGCAGTACTTC. Protein product: CASSQGDHSYEQYF.

The V gene is TRBV2, the J gene TRBJ1-1; D gene uncertain. V lost 8 bases to trimming and J lost 5 bases, with 15 bases between them. From germline, CDR1 is SNHLY and CDR2 FYNNEI. The CDR3 consists of 13 residues. The CDR3: CASVARGRTEAFF. CDR3 sequence (DNA): TGTGCCAGCGTAGCTCGGGGAAGGACTGAAGCTTTCTTT. Full variable domain (remainder filled in from reference TRBV2 and TRBJ1-1): EPEVTQTPSHQVTQMGQEVILRCVPISNHLYFYWYRQILGQKVEFLVSFYNNEISEKSEIFDDQFSVERPDGSNFTLKIRSTKLEDSAMYFCASVARGRTEAFFGQGTRLTVV.

Comments on this clone: At one boundary the junction diverges from the germline segment, which might be a read error. The chain uses TRBV2 and TRBJ1-2; D is perhaps TRBD1 (5 bases). CDR1 SNHLY and CDR2 FYNNEI come from the germline V gene. This CDR3 spans 13 amino acids. CDR3 nucleotide sequence: TGTGCCAGCACCGGGACGGCGGGGGATGGCTACATCTTC. This sequence encodes CASTGTAGDGYIF.

V usage is TRBV5-1 and J usage is TRBJ2-1; 14 bases map to TRBD2. The CDR3 covers 18 residues. J was trimmed by 2 bases and V by 4 bases; bases with no gene match: 8. Germline loops: CDR1 SGHRS, CDR2 YFSETQ. CDR3 region: CASSGTSGSSPTYNEQFF. The DNA of the CDR3 is TGCGCCAGCAGCGGGACTAGCGGGAGTTCTCCAACCTACAATGAGCAGTTCTTC.

The chain couples TRBV2 to TRBJ1-5; 10 nucleotides agree with TRBD1. With V trimmed by 3 bases and J by 5 bases, 7 bases remained unmatched. Germline loops: CDR1 SNHLY, CDR2 FYNNEI. The length of the CDR3 is 16 residues. CDR3 residues: CASSDEKGTGDQPQHF. CDR3 DNA sequence: TGTGCCAGCAGTGATGAGAAAGGGACAGGGGATCAGCCCCAGCATTTT.

This chain links TRBV6-9 with TRBJ2-7; D might be TRBD1 (5 bases). V was shortened by 8 bases and J by 6 bases, with 20 bases between the two germline ends. This CDR3 region has 14 residues. Germline V gene data show CDR1 as MNHGY and CDR2 as SVAAGI. CDR3 protein: CASPLSGAGSEQYF. CDR3 bases: TGTGCCAGCCCCTTGAGTGGGGCAGGGTCCGAGCAGTACTTC.

The chain carries TRBV21-1 and TRBJ2-3; the table gives TRBD2 as D, unverified against the DNA. TRBV21-1 has pseudogene status. The CDR3 consists of 19 residues. The CDR3 loop is CASPDRGLAGAWGMDTQYF. The CDR3 nucleotides read TGTGCCAGTCCGGACAGGGGACTAGCGGGAGCGTGGGGCATGGATACGCAGTATTTT.

This clone was seen more than once but under ten times. The chain uses TRBV14 and TRBJ1-1, with no clear D. Between the trimmed V and J ends, which lost 1 base and 8 bases, there was a span of 8 bases. This CDR3 is 12 amino acids long. CDR1 SGHDN and CDR2 FVKESK come from the germline V gene. The CDR3 coding sequence is TGTGCCAGCAGCCAAGGAGGAGTCGAAGCTTTCTTT. This codes for CASSQGGVEAFF.

V and J are TRBV7-9 and TRBJ2-3; D remains unclear. V was cut by 8 bases and J by 1 base, with 13 bases left in between. Germline CDR1 and CDR2: SEHNR and FQNEAQ (reference sequence). The CDR3 extends over 14 amino acids. The CDR3 is CASGLLHGTDTQYF. The DNA of the CDR3 is TGTGCCAGCGGCCTCCTTCATGGCACAGATACGCAGTATTTT. The full variable domain, in which reference TRBV7-9 and TRBJ2-3 provide the parts outside the CDR3, is DTGVSQNPRHKITKRGQNVTFRCDPISEHNRLYWYRQTLGQGPEFLTYFQNEAQLEKSRLLSDRFSAERPKGSFSTLEIQRTEQGDSAMYLCASGLLHGTDTQYFGPGTRLTVL.

The gene calls are TRBV27 and TRBJ1-1; TRBD1 might be the D (5 bases). This CDR3 has 14 residues. The germline V gene encodes CDR1 MNHEY and CDR2 SMNVEV (reference sequence). The V end was cut by 2 bases, the J end by 2 bases, with 9 bases between. The CDR3 nucleotides are TGTGCCAGCAGTTTAGGAAGGGGTAACACTGAAGCTTTCTTT. Translating it yields CASSLGRGNTEAFF.

The chain combines TRBV7-8 with TRBJ1-6; a weak D match, TRBD1 (5 bases). Looked up from germline, CDR1 is SGHVS and CDR2 is FQNEAQ. Trimming took off 0 bases at V and 10 bases at J, with 16 bases between the two ends. This CDR3 contains 16 residues. In DNA, the CDR3 is TGTGCCAGCAGCTTAGCTGGGGCTCTGGTGGGGTCACCCCTCCACTTT. Translated, it gives CASSLAGALVGSPLHF.

The chain joins TRBV5-1 to TRBJ2-5; D uncertain. This CDR3 spans 14 amino acids. The germline V and J ends were trimmed by 0 bases and 5 bases, with 11 bases remaining between them. Germline values: CDR1 SGHRS, CDR2 YFSETQ. CDR3 DNA sequence: TGCGCCAGCAGCTTGGGTCGTATCGGGGAGACCCAGTACTTC. This translates into CASSLGRIGETQYF.

The chain has TRBV5-1 and TRBJ2-6; D is possibly TRBD2 (6 bases). In germline, CDR1 is SGHRS, CDR2 YFSETQ. V was shortened by 0 bases and J by 0 bases, with 13 bases between the two germline ends. The CDR3 extends over 18 amino acids. CDR3 amino acids: CASSLGGGAASGANVLTF. The CDR3 region has the DNA TGCGCCAGCAGCTTGGGTGGAGGGGCCGCCTCTGGGGCCAACGTCCTGACTTTC.

The chain carries TRBV2 and TRBJ1-5, with 8 positions matching TRBD1. Germline V gene lookup returns CDR1 SNHLY and CDR2 FYNNEI. CDR3 size: 16 residues. V dropped 7 bases and J dropped 3; count of bases not matched to a gene: 11. CDR3 sequence reads: CASNFQGARNNQPQHF. The CDR3, as DNA: TGTGCCAGCAACTTCCAGGGGGCTAGGAACAATCAGCCCCAGCATTTT. The whole variable domain, remainder taken from reference TRBV2 and TRBJ1-5, is EPEVTQTPSHQVTQMGQEVILRCVPISNHLYFYWYRQILGQKVEFLVSFYNNEISEKSEIFDDQFSVERPDGSNFTLKIRSTKLEDSAMYFCASNFQGARNNQPQHFGDGTRLSIL.

The J gene is TRBJ2-7, the V gene TRBV4-1, with TRBD2 matching over 11 bases. The CDR3 is 16 residues long. Germline trimming cut 4 bases from V and 2 bases from J; bases unmatched to any gene: 7. Germline V gene lookup returns CDR1 MGHRA and CDR2 YSYEKL. The CDR3 nucleotides are TGCGCCAGCAGCCTATTAACTAGCGGGGGTACCTACGAGCAGTACTTC. This encodes CASSLLTSGGTYEQYF.

This clone showed up just a few times. This sequence joins TRBV28 and TRBJ2-7; D is possibly TRBD2 (6 bases). The CDR3 has 13 amino acids. V was cut by 6 bases and J by 3 bases, with 12 bases left in between. Germline assignment: CDR1 MDHEN and CDR2 SYDVKM. CDR3 coding DNA: TGTGCCAGCAGCACCTTCGGGGGCTACGAGCAGTACTTC. It specifies CASSTFGGYEQYF.